This T cell receptor (beta chain) was documented in a study of T cell responses to AZD1222 COVID-19 vaccine. In the study overall: Second-dose recipients at about 4 or about 12 weeks were treated as one pooled group. Study-wide results and caveats: Clonal diversity was possibly underestimated, and the donors were mostly white British, with more females.

The repertoire was sequenced with immunoSEQ multiplex PCR; TCRdb's copy has only in-frame clones and lacks some. This table holds approximately 100,000 clones, about nine tenths found once. Of note for this clone: Its antigen remains unknown.

Sample: peripheral blood, taken on day 0 of AZD1222 vaccination. The origin of this receptor is an adult in good health.

CDR3 loop: CASSLPTGVNTGELFF. Written as DNA, the CDR3 is TGTGCCAGCAGCTTACCGACAGGGGTTAACACCGGGGAGCTGTTTTTT. The chain recombines TRBV11-1 with TRBJ2-2; 8 bases match TRBD1. The ends lost 2 bases at V and 2 bases at J; junction bases unmatched: 4. The CDR3 is 16 amino acids. CDR1 is SGHAT and CDR2 is FQDESV in the germline V gene (reference sequence).